This T cell receptor (beta chain) appears in the sequencing data of a study of circulating CD8 cells and anti-PD-1 response in melanoma. Looking at the study overall: Nivolumab was given intravenously at 3 mg/kg every 2 weeks. Six of 13 patients had prior targeted therapy or immunotherapy; seven did not. Findings and limits, study-wide: Generally, no replicate experiments were performed. PD-1 and DPOS subsets showed similar, higher clonality than DNEG.

The germline V gene has CDR1 SGHTA and CDR2 FQGTGA. The CDR3 consists of 11 residues. Trimming cost V 3 bases and J 10 bases, with 7 bases left between them. About this clonotype itself: Its antigen is still unknown.

TCR libraries were prepared from roughly 15 ng of total RNA with the QIAseq Immune Repertoire TCR panel. TCRdb analysed the reads with MiXCR anew, one entry per CDR3 protein. The repertoire has 2,000 or so distinct CDR3 sequences, 7.4% of them found once; the top ten carry about 8.2%. Sorting of live CD3+CD8+TCRalphabeta+ cells by PD-1 and/or TIGIT gave four subsets. The receptor comes from a human donor with melanoma. Here the sequenced sample was CD8+ T cells from PBMCs, taken at baseline or after one month of anti-PD-1 therapy (not recorded which). This chain connects TRBV7-3 to TRBJ2-1; maybe TRBD2 (6 bases). DNA of the CDR3: TGTGCCAGCAGCTTTGGAGGGGAGCAGTTCTTC. The encoded protein is CASSFGGEQFF.